A selection of T cell receptor beta chains follows, all from one sample in a study of T cell repertoires in cytomegalovirus infection. For these receptors, no antigen is known. TCRdb recomputed calls from the reads with MiXCR, one row per CDR3 protein. The repertoire consists of about 830,000 distinct CDR3 sequences, with less than 35% occurring once and the leading ten covering around 11%. Sequences were derived from cultured CD8+ T cells from PBMCs, sampled from culture after CMV antigen stimulation. These receptors came from a human donor in good health (CMV status not recorded). Some clones in this sample may be carry-over from other donors' samples. Each CDR3 is given with its conserved first and last residue. The D gene is left open where the match is weak. A clone size is listed for some rows: how often the clone was seen (once, few, many), or a class if it is expanded.

DNA: TGTGCTAGTGACAGACCCCTTAGCTCCTACAATGAGCAGTTCTTC
CDR3: CASDRPLSSYNEQFF
J: TRBJ2-1
D: .
size: few
V: TRBV12-5

DNA: TGCAGTTGTTGGGTGACAGGGGGTGACATTCAGTACTTC
CDR3: CSCWVTGGDIQYF
J: TRBJ2-4
D: TRBD1
size: .
V: TRBV29-1

DNA: TGTGCCAGCGGAATGGGGGGGCTAAAGACCCAGTACTTC
CDR3: CASGMGGLKTQYF
J: TRBJ2-5
D: .
size: many
V: TRBV7-8

DNA: TGTGCCAGCAGTTTATCACCCACTTGGAACACCGGGGAGCTGTTTTTT
CDR3: CASSLSPTWNTGELFF
J: TRBJ2-2
D: .
size: .
V: TRBV28

DNA: TGCAGCGTTGAAGGTGACCCACTCGGGACCAACGTCCTGACTTTC
CDR3: CSVEGDPLGTNVLTF
J: TRBJ2-6
D: .
size: few
V: TRBV29-1

DNA: TGTGCCAGCAGTTACTCGAAATTGGTTGTGGGACAGCACTATGGCTACACCTTC
CDR3: CASSYSKLVVGQHYGYTF
J: TRBJ1-2
D: TRBD1
size: .
V: TRBV6-8

DNA: TGTGCCAGCAGCTTAATAGGACAGATCACAGATACGCAGTATTTT
CDR3: CASSLIGQITDTQYF
J: TRBJ2-3
D: .
size: .
V: TRBV7-3

DNA: TGTGCCAGCAGCCATTCAGGGCCGTTCTTC
CDR3: CASSHSGPFF
J: TRBJ2-1
D: .
size: many
V: TRBV7-2

DNA: TGTGCCAGCAGTTTTACAGGGAATCGAACTGAAGCTTTCTTT
CDR3: CASSFTGNRTEAFF
J: TRBJ1-1
D: .
size: .
V: TRBV7-9

DNA: TGTGCCAGCAGCTTCTTCAGGGGGGCAGAAACTAATGAAAAACTGTTTTTT
CDR3: CASSFFRGAETNEKLFF
J: TRBJ1-4
D: TRBD1
size: .
V: TRBV7-6

DNA: TGTGCCAGCAGTGGGGACAGGGGCCAATCATCCCTTAACAATGAGCAGTTCTTC
CDR3: CASSGDRGQSSLNNEQFF
J: TRBJ2-1
D: TRBD1
size: few
V: TRBV2

DNA: TGTGCCAGCAGTTTATCGGAAAAACTGTTTTTT
CDR3: CASSLSEKLFF
J: TRBJ1-4
D: .
size: few
V: TRBV12-3/TRBV12-4

DNA: TGTGCCACATTAAAACGTCAACAGGGTACGCTCGCTGGCTACACCTTC
CDR3: CATLKRQQGTLAGYTF
J: TRBJ1-2
D: .
size: few
V: TRBV6-2/TRBV6-3

DNA: TGTGCCAGCAGCTTGACCCTCAATCAGCCCCAGCATTTT
CDR3: CASSLTLNQPQHF
J: TRBJ1-5
D: .
size: .
V: TRBV5-6

DNA: TGTGCCAGCAGTTACCTGTTCGCAGATACGCAGTATTTT
CDR3: CASSYLFADTQYF
J: TRBJ2-3
D: .
size: .
V: TRBV6-6

DNA: TGTGCCAGCAGCACAGGGAGCGGTGGCCCACCGGTCAACTATGGCTACACCTTC
CDR3: CASSTGSGGPPVNYGYTF
J: TRBJ1-2
D: .
size: .
V: TRBV12-3/TRBV12-4

DNA: TGTGCCAGCACCTTGGACCTTTATAGCAATCAGCCCCAGCATTTT
CDR3: CASTLDLYSNQPQHF
J: TRBJ1-5
D: .
size: .
V: TRBV28

DNA: TGTGCCAGTAGTGGTACAGGGAGACGGTGGATGAACACTGAAGCTTTCTTT
CDR3: CASSGTGRRWMNTEAFF
J: TRBJ1-1
D: .
size: few
V: TRBV19

DNA: TGTGCCAGCAGCCTTCCTAGGGACAGGGGGGAGCTAGCCAAAAACATTCAGTACTTC
CDR3: CASSLPRDRGELAKNIQYF
J: TRBJ2-4
D: TRBD1
size: .
V: TRBV7-2

DNA: TGTGCCAGCAGCCCCCTGTCCGGGACAGGGGGCGGCGGCTATGGCTACACCTTC
CDR3: CASSPLSGTGGGGYGYTF
J: TRBJ1-2
D: TRBD1
size: many
V: TRBV27

DNA: TGTGCCAGCAGCCCACACCAGAGCTCCTACAATGAGCAGTTCTTC
CDR3: CASSPHQSSYNEQFF
J: TRBJ2-1
D: .
size: many
V: TRBV7-2

DNA: TGCAGTGCTCCACCGGGACAGGGGGTGGCGAACACCGGGGAGCTGTTTTTT
CDR3: CSAPPGQGVANTGELFF
J: TRBJ2-2
D: TRBD1
size: .
V: TRBV20-1

DNA: TGTGCCAGCAGTGACTTACAGAAGGCCGGGGAGCTGTTTTTT
CDR3: CASSDLQKAGELFF
J: TRBJ2-2
D: .
size: few
V: TRBV2

DNA: TGTGCCAGCAGCTTAGGGGCCTTAGCGGGGGGCCCGGATGTAAGGGAGCTGTTTTTT
CDR3: CASSLGALAGGPDVRELFF
J: TRBJ2-2
D: TRBD2
size: many
V: TRBV7-8

DNA: TGTGCCAGCAGCCCACCATCAGGGAACACTGAAGCTTTCTTT
CDR3: CASSPPSGNTEAFF
J: TRBJ1-1
D: .
size: many
V: TRBV7-9

DNA: TGTGCCAGCAGCTTAGTCCCCCCCGGAACCTCTGGGGCCAACGTCCTGACTTTC
CDR3: CASSLVPPGTSGANVLTF
J: TRBJ2-6
D: .
size: many
V: TRBV11-3

DNA: TGTGCCAGTAGTCCCCTGACTAGCGGGGGAGAGACCCAGTACTTC
CDR3: CASSPLTSGGETQYF
J: TRBJ2-5
D: TRBD2
size: .
V: TRBV19

DNA: TGCGCCAGCAGCCAGGCCTGGGCGGCGGGAGATACGCAGTATTTT
CDR3: CASSQAWAAGDTQYF
J: TRBJ2-3
D: .
size: few
V: TRBV4-1

DNA: TGTGCCAGCAGCCAAGTAAGGGGGCTCAGAGGAGGCTACACCTTC
CDR3: CASSQVRGLRGGYTF
J: TRBJ1-2
D: TRBD1
size: few
V: TRBV14

DNA: TGTGCCAGCAGCTTAGCTTACATCCCTAACTATGGCTACACCTTC
CDR3: CASSLAYIPNYGYTF
J: TRBJ1-2
D: .
size: few
V: TRBV7-2

DNA: TGTGCCAGCTACGGGACAGTTTACCTGGGAGTCTCACCCCTCCACTTT
CDR3: CASYGTVYLGVSPLHF
J: TRBJ1-6
D: TRBD1
size: .
V: TRBV2

DNA: TGTGCCAGCAGCCTTCGGAATGCGCTGCACGAGCAGTACTTC
CDR3: CASSLRNALHEQYF
J: TRBJ2-7
D: .
size: .
V: TRBV5-8

DNA: TGCGCCAGCAGCCAAGATGACAGGGGACCTCAAGAGACCCAGTACTTC
CDR3: CASSQDDRGPQETQYF
J: TRBJ2-5
D: TRBD1
size: few
V: TRBV4-1

DNA: TGTGCCAGCAACTTCAGGGGGGCCCAATTTTACCAAGAGACCCAGTACTTC
CDR3: CASNFRGAQFYQETQYF
J: TRBJ2-5
D: .
size: many
V: TRBV7-8

DNA: TGTGCCAGCAGCGGGACAGGAAGCTCCTACGAGCAGTACTTC
CDR3: CASSGTGSSYEQYF
J: TRBJ2-7
D: TRBD1
size: .
V: TRBV5-4

DNA: TGTGCCAGCAGCTTGTACTGGGACCTCGACGGGGAGACCCAGTACTTC
CDR3: CASSLYWDLDGETQYF
J: TRBJ2-5
D: .
size: few
V: TRBV5-3

DNA: TGTGCCAGCAGTTATTCAGCTCGCGGAGCTAACTATGGCTACACCTTC
CDR3: CASSYSARGANYGYTF
J: TRBJ1-2
D: .
size: .
V: TRBV6-2/TRBV6-3

DNA: TGTGCCAGCAGTTCAGGGATACGGCCCCCGTTCGACACTGAAGCTTTCTTT
CDR3: CASSSGIRPPFDTEAFF
J: TRBJ1-1
D: .
size: few
V: TRBV27

DNA: TGTGCCAGCAGCCGCGAGCGGGGGGGCACAGATACGCAGTATTTT
CDR3: CASSRERGGTDTQYF
J: TRBJ2-3
D: TRBD2
size: once
V: TRBV6-6

DNA: TGTGCCAGCAGTCCCGGACTAGCGGGGGCCCTAGGGGAGACCCAGTACTTC
CDR3: CASSPGLAGALGETQYF
J: TRBJ2-5
D: TRBD2
size: many
V: TRBV6-1

DNA: TGTGCCAGTAGTTGGGAGGACAGGGGATTCTACACCTTC
CDR3: CASSWEDRGFYTF
J: TRBJ1-2
D: TRBD1
size: .
V: TRBV19

DNA: TGTGCCAGCAGTTTCTCGGGGCCGAACTACCTAGGAAACACCATATATTTT
CDR3: CASSFSGPNYLGNTIYF
J: TRBJ1-3
D: .
size: .
V: TRBV6-5

DNA: TGTGCCAGCAGCTACTCGCCCTTTCCCAGGGGCCTGGGCTACGCCTTC
CDR3: CASSYSPFPRGLGYAF
J: TRBJ1-2
D: .
size: .
V: TRBV27

DNA: TGTGCCAGCAGCTTGGAACCGGGGTGGGATGAAGCTTTCTTT
CDR3: CASSLEPGWDEAFF
J: TRBJ1-1
D: .
size: .
V: TRBV5-4

DNA: TGTGCCAGCGGTTCCCGCAGTTATAGCAATCAGCCCCAGCATTTT
CDR3: CASGSRSYSNQPQHF
J: TRBJ1-5
D: .
size: .
V: TRBV5-8

DNA: TGTGCCAGCAGAGAAAGGAGGGGGGAGAACAGAGAAGCTTTCTTT
CDR3: CASRERRGENREAFF
J: TRBJ1-1
D: .
size: .
V: TRBV2

DNA: TGTGCCAGCAGTGAAAAGGGTACGACTGAAGCTTTCTTT
CDR3: CASSEKGTTEAFF
J: TRBJ1-1
D: .
size: few
V: TRBV25-1